The clone carrying this T cell receptor (beta chain) was seen at least ten times. Its antigen is not known. The data are from a study of blood T cells in healthy people across ages. Whole-study findings and limits: Unsorted PBMC material precluded a definitive naive versus antigen-experienced comparison.

Using a J-beta primer mix together with a sample-barcoded 5' primer, a second PCR was run for roughly 7 to 12 cycles. TCRdb analysed the 5' RACE reads with MiXCR anew, one entry per CDR3 protein. Of 1.5 million to 2 million distinct CDR3 sequences in the sample, approximately 28% are singletons; the top ten hold roughly 8.2%. The CDR3 spans 13 residues. V lost 2 bases to trimming and J lost 6 bases; unmatched junction nucleotides: 4. Germline V gene lookup returns CDR1 SGDLS and CDR2 YYNGEE. The sample taken for sequencing was blood. This sequence joins TRBV9 and TRBJ1-2, with 7 positions matching TRBD1. This clonotype was obtained from a woman aged 25 to 39 in good health. The CDR3: CASSVRTGNGYTF. CDR3 DNA: TGTGCCAGCAGCGTTCGGACAGGCAATGGCTACACCTTC.